This T cell receptor (beta chain) was identified during a study of shared clonotypes between healthy human individuals. Study-level background: A couple of women and three men aged 18 to 49 made up the donors. Per donor, CD8 memory used one plate, CD8 naive used two, CD4 memory used three and CD4 naive used three.

The CDR3 runs 14 residues. After removal of 5 bases from V and 4 bases from J, the junction contained 5 bases not matched to a gene. Germline CDR1 is MNHEY and CDR2 is SVGAGI. Profiling relied on immunoSEQ multiplex PCR, and the TCRdb table lists in-frame clones only, not all of them. This sample has approximately 980,000 clones, with 70% to 85% found just once. All of the donors resided in Nashville, Tennessee, and each was a Caucasian adult. Study-level results: Non-shared clonotypes had lower generation probabilities than those shared by all four donors.

Remarks on this clone: Antigen: not known.

Sequencing was carried out using memory CD4+ T cells sorted from blood. This sample's subset: CD45RA-negative fraction. This chain links TRBV6-5 with TRBJ1-3; 7 nucleotides agree with TRBD1. This sequence was found in a young man in good health. CDR3 loop: CASSRQGGGNTIYF. CDR3 bases: TGTGCCAGCAGTCGACAGGGTGGAGGAAACACCATATATTTT.